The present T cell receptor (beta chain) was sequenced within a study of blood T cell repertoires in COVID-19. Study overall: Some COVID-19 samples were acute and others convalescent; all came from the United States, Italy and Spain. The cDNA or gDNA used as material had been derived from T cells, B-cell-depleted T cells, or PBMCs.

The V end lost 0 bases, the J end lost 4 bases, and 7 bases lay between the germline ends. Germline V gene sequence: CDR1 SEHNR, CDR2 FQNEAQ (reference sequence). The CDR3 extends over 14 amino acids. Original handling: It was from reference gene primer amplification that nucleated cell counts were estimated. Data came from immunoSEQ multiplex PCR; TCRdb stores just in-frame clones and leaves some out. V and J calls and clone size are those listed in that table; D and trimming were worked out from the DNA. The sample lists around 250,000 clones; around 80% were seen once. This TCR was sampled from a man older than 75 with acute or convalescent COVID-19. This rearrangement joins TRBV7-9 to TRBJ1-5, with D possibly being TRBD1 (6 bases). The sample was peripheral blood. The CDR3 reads CASSLATGNQPQHF. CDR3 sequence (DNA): TGTGCCAGCAGCTTAGCTACAGGGAATCAGCCCCAGCATTTT.